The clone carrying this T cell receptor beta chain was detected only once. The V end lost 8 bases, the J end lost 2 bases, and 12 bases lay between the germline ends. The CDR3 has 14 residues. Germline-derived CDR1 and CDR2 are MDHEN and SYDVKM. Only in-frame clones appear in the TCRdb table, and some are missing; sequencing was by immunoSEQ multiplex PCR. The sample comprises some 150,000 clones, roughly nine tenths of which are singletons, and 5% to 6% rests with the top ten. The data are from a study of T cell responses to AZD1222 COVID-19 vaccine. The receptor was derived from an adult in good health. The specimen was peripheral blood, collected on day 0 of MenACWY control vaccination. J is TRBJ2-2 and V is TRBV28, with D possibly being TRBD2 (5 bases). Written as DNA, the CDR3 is TGTGCCAGCGGGAGACTGGCTAACACCGGGGAGCTGTTTTTT. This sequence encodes CASGRLANTGELFF.